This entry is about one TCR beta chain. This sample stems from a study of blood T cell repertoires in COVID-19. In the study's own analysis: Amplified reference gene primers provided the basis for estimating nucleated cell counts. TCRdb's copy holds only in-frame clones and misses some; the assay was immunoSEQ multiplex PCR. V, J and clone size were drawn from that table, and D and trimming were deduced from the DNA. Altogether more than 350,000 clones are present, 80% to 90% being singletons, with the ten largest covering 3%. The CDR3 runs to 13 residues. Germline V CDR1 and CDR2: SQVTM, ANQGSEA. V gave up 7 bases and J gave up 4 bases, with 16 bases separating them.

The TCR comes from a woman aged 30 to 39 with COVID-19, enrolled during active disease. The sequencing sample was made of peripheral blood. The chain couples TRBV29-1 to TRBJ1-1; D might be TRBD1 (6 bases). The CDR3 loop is CSAVVGAGTEAFF. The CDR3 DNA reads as TGCAGCGCCGTCGTGGGGGCCGGCACTGAAGCTTTCTTT.